This passage covers 9 T cell receptor beta chains from one sample sequenced in a study of early stage breast cancer tumors. Assay used: immunoSEQ multiplex PCR; TCRdb lists only in-frame clones, some missing. This sample has tens of thousands of clones, with over 60% found just once. Sequences were obtained from blood. These receptors came from a person aged 45-65 years with breast cancer.

The genes are TRBV9 and TRBJ1-3; D is possibly TRBD1 (5 bases). V lost 4 bases, J lost 0 bases, and 14 bases lay in between. The germline CDR1 and CDR2 sequences are SGDLS and YYNGEE. This CDR3 region has 16 residues. CDR3 residues: CASSTSGQNSGNTIYF. Here the CDR3 DNA reads TGTGCCAGCAGCACCTCAGGGCAGAACTCTGGAAACACCATATATTTT.

The chain links TRBV5-1 to TRBJ2-3; D is undetermined. This CDR3 contains 16 residues. Germline loops: CDR1 SGHRS, CDR2 YFSETQ. V lost 6 bases to trimming and J lost 3 bases, with 20 bases between them. CDR3 sequence reads: CASTAEPSRITDTQYF. CDR3 DNA sequence: TGCGCCAGCACCGCGGAACCTTCCCGCATAACAGATACGCAGTATTTT.

The chain is built from TRBV5-1 and TRBJ1-5, with TRBD1 matching 9 bases. Trimming took 0 bases from V and 6 from J; bases not matched to a gene: 7. Germline V CDR1 and CDR2: SGHRS, YFSETQ. This CDR3 comprises 16 residues. Here the CDR3 reads CASSLAGQGEGQPQHF. CDR3 bases: TGCGCCAGCAGCTTGGCGGGACAGGGAGAAGGTCAGCCCCAGCATTTT.

The chain is built from TRBV6-5 and TRBJ2-3, with TRBD1 matching over 10 bases. The J segment lost 4 bases and the V segment lost 5 bases, leaving 6 bases of the junction unmatched. This CDR3 contains 15 residues. The germline CDR1 and CDR2 sequences are MNHEY and SVGAGI. The CDR3, as DNA: TGTGCCAGCAGTCCCCGGACAGGGGGGGCAGATACGCAGTATTTT. Translation gives CASSPRTGGADTQYF.

The genes are TRBV11-3 and TRBJ1-1; no reliable D call. Per the germline V gene, CDR1 is SGHNT and CDR2 is YENEEA. The ends were cut back, 2 bases at V and 1 base at J, with 2 bases in the middle. There are 12 residues in the CDR3. The chain's CDR3 is CASSLQNTEAFF. DNA of the CDR3: TGTGCCAGCAGCTTACAGAACACTGAAGCTTTCTTT.

The chain is built from TRBV2 and TRBJ2-2; 11 nucleotides match TRBD2. Per the germline V gene, CDR1 is SNHLY and CDR2 is FYNNEI. The CDR3 is 15 amino acids. The junction had 3 bases not matched to a gene; V was cut back by 3 bases and J by 6 bases. The CDR3 nucleotides read TGTGCCAGCAGTGAGACTAGCGGGACGGCCGGGGAGCTGTTTTTT. Its protein product is CASSETSGTAGELFF.

This chain uses TRBV27 with TRBJ1-1, with D possibly being TRBD1 (6 bases). Germline loops: CDR1 MNHEY, CDR2 SMNVEV (reference sequence). CDR3 length: 12 amino acids. Trimming removed 5 bases at V and 7 bases at J, with 11 bases between. The CDR3 nucleotides read TGTGCCAGCAGTCAGTTACAGGGTGAAGCTTTCTTT. Its translation is CASSQLQGEAFF.

This clone was detected only a few times. The V gene is TRBV19, the J gene TRBJ1-5; 10 nucleotides match TRBD1. The CDR3 length is 15 residues. Per the germline V gene, CDR1 is LNHDA and CDR2 is SQIVND (reference sequence). V was pared by 5 bases and J by 6 bases, with 7 bases of the junction left unmatched. CDR3 region: CASSVDRGSVQPQHF. As DNA, the CDR3 is TGTGCCAGTAGTGTGGACAGGGGGTCGGTTCAGCCCCAGCATTTT.

There are a few counts of this clone. This rearrangement joins TRBV19 to TRBJ2-1; 10 bases match TRBD1. J gave up 2 bases and V 6 bases, and 4 bases lay outside the gene matches. The germline V gene has CDR1 LNHDA and CDR2 SQIVND (reference sequence). This CDR3 has 15 amino acids. The CDR3 spells CASRSGTGAYNEQFF. CDR3 DNA sequence: TGTGCCAGTAGGTCCGGGACAGGGGCCTACAATGAGCAGTTCTTC.